Described below is a single T cell receptor beta chain sequence and its context. Germline-derived CDR1 and CDR2 are LGHNA and YNFKEQ. This CDR3 comprises 17 residues. V was cut by 3 bases and J by 6 bases, with 21 bases left in between. This specimen comes from a study of OX40 agonist ivuxolimab in advanced cancers. TCRdb keeps only in-frame clones here, not all; method: immunoSEQ multiplex PCR. The sample records 25,000 to 30,000 clones, 75% to 90% being singletons. This receptor was obtained from an adult with an advanced solid tumor such as melanoma, head and neck, liver or kidney cancer. Sequences were derived from CD4+ or CD8+ T cells sorted from blood, sampled in a trial of the OX40 agonist ivuxolimab. J is TRBJ1-5 and V is TRBV4-2, with D maybe TRBD1 (6 bases). For the CDR3, the DNA is TGTGCCAGCAGCCAGGCCTCCGGGGACATCGTAATTCAGCCCCAGCATTTT. Translating it yields CASSQASGDIVIQPQHF.